Below, 22 T cell receptor beta chains from the same sample are listed, as sequenced in a study of T cell changes during pregnancy in multiple sclerosis. Profiled with immunoSEQ multiplex PCR; TCRdb holds only in-frame clones, not every one. Counted here are about 40,000 clones, roughly 94% occurring once; the ten biggest clones make up under 2%. The specimen comprised peripheral blood, sampled in the third trimester of pregnancy. The origin of the receptors is a female donor with multiple sclerosis, enrolled in a pregnancy study.

The chain has TRBV19 and TRBJ2-1, with a possible D match to TRBD2 (6 bases). CDR1 is LNHDA and CDR2 is SQIVND in the germline V gene (reference sequence). The CDR3 consists of 15 residues. Trimming removed 5 bases from V and 0 bases from J, with 11 bases in between. CDR3 nucleotide sequence: TGTGCCAGTAGTTGGGACTGGAGCTCCTACAATGAGCAGTTCTTC. As protein: CASSWDWSSYNEQFF.

The chain has TRBV11-2 and TRBJ2-1; 10 nucleotides agree with TRBD2. Germline-derived CDR1 and CDR2 are SGHAT and FQNNGV. V shed 0 bases and J 1 base; nucleotides not matched to a gene: 6. This CDR3 has 18 residues. CDR3 region: CASSLEVLAGDSYNEQFF. CDR3 nucleotide sequence: TGTGCCAGCAGCTTAGAAGTCCTAGCGGGAGATTCCTACAATGAGCAGTTCTTC.

The chain uses TRBV5-6 and TRBJ2-2, with TRBD2 matching 7 bases. Germline loops: CDR1 SGHDT, CDR2 YYEEEE. This CDR3 is 16 amino acids long. With 0 bases clipped from V and 2 bases from J, the junction kept 4 bases outside the gene matches. In DNA form, the CDR3 reads TGTGCCAGCAGCTTGGGGCTAGCGGAAAACACCGGGGAGCTGTTTTTT. Protein product: CASSLGLAENTGELFF.

The chain combines TRBV4-3 with TRBJ2-7, with D possibly TRBD1 on 6 matching bases. V was cut by 0 bases and J by 5 bases, with 8 bases left in between. Germline V lookup: CDR1 LGHNA, CDR2 YSLEER. The CDR3 extends over 13 amino acids. The CDR3 DNA follows: TGCGCCAGCAGCCAAGAAACAGGGAACGAGCAGTACTTC. Its protein is CASSQETGNEQYF.

The chain joins TRBV5-4 to TRBJ2-3; 8 bases align to TRBD2. J was trimmed by 2 bases and V by 0 bases; bases with no gene match: 2. CDR1 and CDR2 (germline): SGHNT, YYREEE (reference sequence). The length of the CDR3 is 15 residues. For the CDR3, the DNA is TGTGCCAGCAGCTTGGACGGGGGGGCCACAGATACGCAGTATTTT. Its translation is CASSLDGGATDTQYF.

The count of this clone is one. The chain recombines TRBV29-1 with TRBJ1-2; D not certain. V was trimmed by 4 bases and J by 1 base, leaving 10 bases between them. This CDR3 has 13 residues. Per the germline V gene, CDR1 is SQVTM and CDR2 is ANQGSEA. CDR3 bases: TGCAGCGTTGGGTTGGCAGATAACTATGGCTACACCTTC. Protein: CSVGLADNYGYTF.

In this sample, this clone turned up a few times. The chain couples TRBV6-1 to TRBJ2-7; 10 bases fit TRBD2. The germline V gene encodes CDR1 MNHNS and CDR2 SASEGT. The CDR3 runs 15 residues. The ends lost 1 base at V and 5 bases at J; junction bases unmatched: 5. CDR3 coding DNA: TGTGCCAGCAGTGAAGAAGCTAGCGGGAGTCACGAGCAGTACTTC. This translates into CASSEEASGSHEQYF.

The chain has TRBV15 and TRBJ1-5, with 11 bases aligning to TRBD1. Germline CDR1 LNHNV, CDR2 YYDKDF (reference sequence). J lost 6 bases, V lost 6 bases, and 7 bases had no gene match. The CDR3 spans 15 residues. The CDR3 loop is CATRGGQGVRQPQHF. For the CDR3, the DNA is TGTGCCACCAGAGGGGGACAGGGGGTCCGTCAGCCCCAGCATTTT.

J is TRBJ2-7 and V is TRBV28; 11 positions agree with TRBD2. V trimming: 4 bases; J trimming: 0 bases; junction bases outside the gene matches: 2. This CDR3 region has 15 residues. The germline CDR1 and CDR2 sequences are MDHEN and SYDVKM. CDR3 DNA sequence: TGTGCCAGCAGTTACGGGACTAGCGGCTCCTACGAGCAGTACTTC. Amino acids: CASSYGTSGSYEQYF.

The chain recombines TRBV2 with TRBJ2-5; the match to TRBD1 covers 11 bases. CDR1 and CDR2 (germline): SNHLY, FYNNEI. This CDR3 spans 15 amino acids. With 8 bases clipped from V and 2 bases from J, the junction kept 7 bases outside the gene matches. CDR3 nucleotide sequence: TGTGCCAGCTCCGGGACAGGGGGTTTACAAGAGACCCAGTACTTC. Protein sequence: CASSGTGGLQETQYF.

This clone occurred once. The rearrangement joins TRBV5-1 to TRBJ1-4; no firm D call. The CDR3 covers 14 residues. V was shortened by 6 bases and J by 7 bases, with 16 bases between the two germline ends. Germline-derived CDR1 and CDR2 are SGHRS and YFSETQ. CDR3 sequence: CASTTGEHTEKLFF. The CDR3 DNA reads as TGCGCCAGCACTACGGGAGAGCATACTGAAAAACTGTTTTTT.

The chain joins TRBV13 to TRBJ2-5; weak D call: TRBD1 (6 bases). This CDR3 is 15 amino acids long. Trimming took 1 base from V and 0 from J, leaving 9 bases between them. Germline CDR1 reads PRHDT; CDR2 reads FYEKMQ (reference sequence). CDR3 DNA: TGTGCCAGCAGCTTAGCCCACAGGGACCAAGAGACCCAGTACTTC. It translates to CASSLAHRDQETQYF.

V gene TRBV5-4 combines with J gene TRBJ1-2; D remains unclear. The germline gives CDR1 SGHNT, CDR2 YYREEE (reference sequence). V shed 4 bases and J shed 8 bases, with 12 bases lying between them. This CDR3 is built from 12 residues. The CDR3 here is CASSLGLVGYTF. CDR3 coding DNA: TGTGCCAGCAGCCTAGGACTAGTCGGCTACACCTTC. Drawing the rest from reference TRBV5-4 and TRBJ1-2, the complete variable domain is ETGVTQSPTHLIKTRGQQVTLRCSSQSGHNTVSWYQQALGQGPQFIFQYYREEENGRGNFPPRFSGLQFPNYSSELNVNALELDDSALYLCASSLGLVGYTFGSGTRLTVV.

V usage is TRBV4-1 and J usage is TRBJ2-5; 12 bases map to TRBD2. This CDR3 has 15 residues. V lost 7 bases, J lost 3 bases, and 6 bases stayed unmatched. Germline V gene lookup returns CDR1 MGHRA and CDR2 YSYEKL. CDR3 sequence reads: CASTHRLAGEETQYF. The CDR3 bases are TGCGCCAGCACCCACAGACTAGCGGGGGAAGAGACCCAGTACTTC.

This chain links TRBV9 with TRBJ2-7, with 10 bases identical to TRBD2. There are 15 residues in the CDR3. V lost 3 bases to trimming and J lost 0 bases; unmatched junction nucleotides: 3. CDR1 SGDLS and CDR2 YYNGEE come from the germline V gene. CDR3 loop: CASSAGLADSYEQYF. In DNA, the CDR3 is TGTGCCAGCAGCGCCGGACTAGCGGACTCCTACGAGCAGTACTTC.

CDR3 DNA sequence: TGTGCCAGCAGCCAAGATAGGGGCGGGAGTTACAATGAGCAGTTCTTC. It translates to CASSQDRGGSYNEQFF. The chain joins TRBV14 to TRBJ2-1; 7 positions agree with TRBD2. This CDR3 has 16 amino acids. Germline V CDR1 and CDR2: SGHDN, FVKESK. V dropped 0 bases and J dropped 4; count of bases not matched to a gene: 6.

A single count supports this clone. V and J are TRBV19 and TRBJ1-5; D is possibly TRBD1 (5 bases). The germline V gene encodes CDR1 LNHDA and CDR2 SQIVND (reference sequence). There are 15 residues in the CDR3. V was pared by 7 bases and J by 5 bases, with 18 bases between. CDR3 sequence: CASNQGRRGYQPQHF. The CDR3 bases are TGTGCCAGTAATCAAGGGCGGAGGGGCTATCAGCCCCAGCATTTT.

This sequence joins TRBV19 and TRBJ2-1; 8 positions match TRBD2. From germline, CDR1 is LNHDA and CDR2 SQIVND (reference sequence). The CDR3 sequence is 17 residues long. Trimming took 6 bases from V and 0 from J; bases not matched to a gene: 10. CDR3 protein: CASSRAGVLSSYNEQFF. As DNA, the CDR3 is TGTGCCAGTAGCCGAGCGGGGGTCCTCAGCTCCTACAATGAGCAGTTCTTC.

The V gene is TRBV4-1, the J gene TRBJ2-1; 8 bases are shared with TRBD2. Germline-derived CDR1 and CDR2 are MGHRA and YSYEKL. J gave up 1 base and V 0 bases, and 8 bases lay outside the gene matches. The CDR3 sequence is 18 residues long. DNA for the CDR3: TGCGCCAGCAGCCAAGAGGCAAGCGGGAGTTCGTCCTACAATGAGCAGTTCTTC. This encodes CASSQEASGSSSYNEQFF.

The rearrangement joins TRBV7-7 to TRBJ1-3, with 9 bases identical to TRBD1. This CDR3 has 15 residues. In germline, CDR1 is SSHAT, CDR2 FNYEAQ (reference sequence). With V trimmed by 3 bases and J by 4 bases, 4 bases remained unmatched. Written as DNA, the CDR3 is TGTGCCAGCAGCTTGGGGACAGGGTCGGGAAACACCATATATTTT. Translation gives CASSLGTGSGNTIYF. Full variable domain (remainder filled in from reference TRBV7-7 and TRBJ1-3): GAGVSQSPRYKVTKRGQDVTLRCDPISSHATLYWYQQALGQGPEFLTYFNYEAQPDKSGLPSDRFSAERPEGSISTLTIQRTEQRDSAMYRCASSLGTGSGNTIYFGEGSWLTVV.

This chain connects TRBV29-1 to TRBJ2-1, with D possibly matching TRBD1 (5 bases). Germline CDR1 is SQVTM and CDR2 is ANQGSEA. With 2 bases removed from V and 0 bases from J, the gap between germline ends came to 8 bases. This CDR3 has 14 residues. CDR3 amino acids: CSVELTVSYNEQFF. The CDR3 nucleotides are TGCAGCGTTGAATTGACAGTCTCCTACAATGAGCAGTTCTTC.

The genes are TRBV7-3 and TRBJ2-1, with D tentatively TRBD2 (6 bases). Germline assignment: CDR1 SGHTA and CDR2 FQGTGA. The V gene lost 5 bases and the J gene lost 9 bases, with 14 bases spanning the gap. This CDR3 has 13 residues. The chain's CDR3 is CASSLQLASEQFF. The CDR3 nucleotides read TGTGCCAGCAGCCTCCAACTAGCTAGTGAGCAGTTCTTC.